The entry below describes one T cell receptor beta chain. The data were taken from a study of chemoradiotherapy in HPV16-positive cancers. Turning to the study itself: Functional T-cell assays on a couple of HPV16-positive patients' cells defined candidate HPV-specific clones and common TCR motifs.

The V gene lost 1 base and the J gene lost 3 bases, with 9 bases spanning the gap. This CDR3 contains 14 residues. The V gene's germline CDR1 is MNHEY and CDR2 SVGAGI. Assay: immunoSEQ multiplex PCR; the TCRdb copy retains only in-frame clones and omits some. The sample holds almost 15,000 clones, about 91% seen once. The receptor comes from a human donor with HPV-associated anogenital cancer. The V call is TRBV6-5, the J call TRBJ1-2; D is undetermined. The material was blood, obtained from a patient who underwent chemoradiotherapy. CDR3 region: CASSYFGVDYGYTF. The CDR3 DNA sequence: TGTGCCAGCAGTTACTTTGGGGTAGACTATGGCTACACCTTC.